This T cell receptor beta chain is from a study of cytomegalovirus exposure and HLA in healthy donors. Across the study: Unique TCRs from HLA-typed donors, roughly 89 million of them, were held in an early data release. The study's findings and limits: Further analysis was carried out later, and it showed several of the most significant clusters appearing linked to common viral pathogens.

V lost 1 base and J 6 bases, leaving 15 bases between the germline ends. CDR3 length: 15 residues. CDR1 is SGHAT, CDR2 FQNNGV, per germline. This clone was detected a few times. Its specificity is unknown. PCR involved 60 Vbeta and 13 Jbeta primers. The table came from immunoSEQ multiplex PCR; TCRdb's copy has only in-frame clones and leaves some out. This sample has about 140,000 clones, with 65% to 80% found just once. This clonotype originated in a man aged 25-45 years in good health and CMV-seronegative. This chain links TRBV11-2 with TRBJ1-2; D call uncertain. Sequenced: PBMCs. CDR3 in amino acids: CASSLAGSSGNGYTF. Written as DNA, the CDR3 is TGTGCCAGCAGCTTAGCGGGGTCGTCGGGGAATGGCTACACCTTC.